Listed below are T cell receptor beta chains from one sample, sequenced in a study of cytomegalovirus exposure and HLA in healthy donors. The method was immunoSEQ multiplex PCR; TCRdb's version includes in-frame clones alone and lacks a portion of them. With more than 60,000 clones in the sample, the ten largest clones hold more than 15%. Material for sequencing was PBMCs. All receptors derive from a boy between 10 and 17 years old in good health and CMV-seronegative. Both conserved end residues are part of each CDR3. A D gene is named only where the DNA matches it firmly.

V gene	J gene	D gene	CDR3 length	CDR3 protein	CDR3 DNA
TRBV5-6	TRBJ1-1	TRBD1	11	CASSLDRGNVF	TGTGCCAGCAGCTTGGACAGGGGAAACGTTTTT
TRBV5-4	TRBJ2-2	.	15	CASSRTRTNTGELFF	TGTGCCAGCAGCCGGACTCGAACTAACACCGGGGAGCTGTTTTTT
TRBV20-1	TRBJ2-1	.	11	CSARRGNEQFF	TGCAGTGCTAGAAGAGGTAACGAGCAGTTCTTC
TRBV5-8	TRBJ1-2	.	14	CASSFSTGYHGYTF	TGTGCCAGCAGCTTCTCAACAGGTTACCATGGCTACACCTTC
TRBV30	TRBJ2-1	.	14	CAWSSLAGSDEQFF	TGTGCCTGGAGTTCCCTGGCGGGGAGCGATGAGCAGTTCTTC
TRBV6-5	TRBJ2-7	TRBD1	14	CASSYRDRTYEQYF	TGTGCCAGCAGTTACCGGGACAGAACCTACGAGCAGTACTTC
TRBV7-9	TRBJ1-1	TRBD1	15	CASIHSGTGVTEAFF	TGTGCCAGCATCCATTCCGGGACAGGGGTCACTGAAGCTTTCTTT
TRBV30	TRBJ1-2	TRBD1	14	CAWDGGQGAKGYTF	TGTGCCTGGGACGGGGGACAGGGCGCCAAGGGCTACACCTTC
TRBV6-5	TRBJ1-1	.	15	CASSQYQGSGTEAFF	TGTGCCAGCAGTCAATATCAGGGGAGTGGGACTGAAGCTTTCTTT
TRBV10-1	TRBJ1-1	TRBD1	13	CASRLTGETEAFF	TGCGCCAGCAGACTAACAGGGGAGACTGAAGCTTTCTTT
TRBV15	TRBJ1-2	.	15	CATSRDGAVDYGYTF	TGTGCCACCAGCAGAGATGGGGCGGTTGACTATGGCTACACCTTC
TRBV2	TRBJ1-1	TRBD1	10	CAAGGTEAFF	TGTGCGGCAGGGGGAACTGAAGCTTTCTTT
TRBV4-1	TRBJ1-2	.	14	CASSQESQGWGYTF	TGCGCCAGCAGCCAAGAAAGTCAGGGTTGGGGCTACACCTTC